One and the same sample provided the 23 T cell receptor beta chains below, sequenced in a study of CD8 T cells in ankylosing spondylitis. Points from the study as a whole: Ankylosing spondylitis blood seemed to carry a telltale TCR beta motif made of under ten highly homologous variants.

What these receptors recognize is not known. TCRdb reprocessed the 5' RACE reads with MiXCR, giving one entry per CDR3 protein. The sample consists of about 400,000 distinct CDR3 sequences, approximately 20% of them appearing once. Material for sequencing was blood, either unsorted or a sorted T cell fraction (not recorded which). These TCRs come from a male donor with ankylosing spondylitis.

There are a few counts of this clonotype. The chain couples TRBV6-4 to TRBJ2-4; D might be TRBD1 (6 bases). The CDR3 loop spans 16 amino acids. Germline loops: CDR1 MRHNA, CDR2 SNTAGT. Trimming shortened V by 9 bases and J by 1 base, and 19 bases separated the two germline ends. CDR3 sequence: CARGHPNPGAKNIQYF. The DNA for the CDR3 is TGTGCCAGGGGACACCCTAACCCAGGGGCCAAAAACATTCAGTACTTC.

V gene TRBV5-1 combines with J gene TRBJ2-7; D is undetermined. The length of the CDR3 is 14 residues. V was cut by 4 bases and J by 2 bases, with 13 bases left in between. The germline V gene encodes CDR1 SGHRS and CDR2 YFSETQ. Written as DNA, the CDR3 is TGCGCCAGCAGCCTTCGGACGCCACCCTACGAGCAGTACTTC. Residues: CASSLRTPPYEQYF.

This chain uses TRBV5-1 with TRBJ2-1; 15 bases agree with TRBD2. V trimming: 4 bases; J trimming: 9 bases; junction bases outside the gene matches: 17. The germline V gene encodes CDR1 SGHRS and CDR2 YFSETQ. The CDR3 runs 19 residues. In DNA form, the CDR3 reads TGCGCCAGCAGCCTGCCCGGGACTAGCGGGAGGACCTCTGTCGGTGAGCAGTTCTTC. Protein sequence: CASSLPGTSGRTSVGEQFF. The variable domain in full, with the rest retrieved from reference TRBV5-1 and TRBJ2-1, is KAGVTQTPRYLIKTRGQQVTLSCSPISGHRSVSWYQQTPGQGLQFLFEYFSETQRNKGNFPGRFSGRQFSNSRSEMNVSTLELGDSALYLCASSLPGTSGRTSVGEQFFGPGTRLTVL.

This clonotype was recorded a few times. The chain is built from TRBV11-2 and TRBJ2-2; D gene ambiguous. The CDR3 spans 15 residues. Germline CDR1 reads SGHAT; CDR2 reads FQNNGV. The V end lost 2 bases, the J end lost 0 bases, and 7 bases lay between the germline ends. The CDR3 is CASSLYLTNTGELFF. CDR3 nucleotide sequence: TGTGCCAGCAGCTTATACCTAACGAACACCGGGGAGCTGTTTTTT.

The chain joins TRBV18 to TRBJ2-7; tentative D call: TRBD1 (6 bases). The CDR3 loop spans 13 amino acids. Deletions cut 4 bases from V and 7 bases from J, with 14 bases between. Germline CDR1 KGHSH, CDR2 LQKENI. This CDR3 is CASSQQGVWEQYF. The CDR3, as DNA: TGTGCCAGCTCACAACAGGGAGTGTGGGAGCAGTACTTC.

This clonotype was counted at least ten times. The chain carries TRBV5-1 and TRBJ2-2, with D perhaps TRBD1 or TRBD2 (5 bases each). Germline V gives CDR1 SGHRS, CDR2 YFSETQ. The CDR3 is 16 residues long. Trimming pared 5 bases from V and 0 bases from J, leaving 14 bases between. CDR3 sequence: CASSIGASTNTGELFF. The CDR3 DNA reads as TGCGCCAGCAGTATCGGGGCTAGCACGAACACCGGGGAGCTGTTTTTT. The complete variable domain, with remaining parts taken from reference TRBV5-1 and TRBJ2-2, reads KAGVTQTPRYLIKTRGQQVTLSCSPISGHRSVSWYQQTPGQGLQFLFEYFSETQRNKGNFPGRFSGRQFSNSRSEMNVSTLELGDSALYLCASSIGASTNTGELFFGEGSRLTVL.

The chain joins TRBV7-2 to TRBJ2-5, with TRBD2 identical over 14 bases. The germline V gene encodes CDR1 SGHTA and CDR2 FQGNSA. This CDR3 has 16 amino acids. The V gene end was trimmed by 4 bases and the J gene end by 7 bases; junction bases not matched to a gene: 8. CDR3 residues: CASSSRLAGGLGTQYF. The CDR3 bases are TGTGCCAGCAGCTCTCGACTAGCGGGAGGGCTTGGGACCCAGTACTTC.

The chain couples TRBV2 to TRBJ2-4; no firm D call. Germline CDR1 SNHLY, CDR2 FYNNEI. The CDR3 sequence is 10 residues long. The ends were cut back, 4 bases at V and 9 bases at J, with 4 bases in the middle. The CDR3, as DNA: TGTGCCAGCAGTGCGGCCATTCAGTACTTC. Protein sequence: CASSAAIQYF.

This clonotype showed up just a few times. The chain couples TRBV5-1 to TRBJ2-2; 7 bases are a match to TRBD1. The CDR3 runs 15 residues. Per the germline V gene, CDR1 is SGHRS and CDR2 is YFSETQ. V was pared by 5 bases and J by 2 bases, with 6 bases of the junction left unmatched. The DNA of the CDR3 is TGCGCCAGCAGATACGGGACAGACAACACCGGGGAGCTGTTTTTT. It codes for CASRYGTDNTGELFF.

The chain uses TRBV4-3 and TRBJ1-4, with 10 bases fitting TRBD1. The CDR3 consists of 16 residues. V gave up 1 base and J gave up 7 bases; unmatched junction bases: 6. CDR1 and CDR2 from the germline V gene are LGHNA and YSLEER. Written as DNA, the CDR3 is TGCGCCAGCAGCCAAGGCCCGGGACAGGGGATTGAAAAACTGTTTTTT. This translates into CASSQGPGQGIEKLFF.

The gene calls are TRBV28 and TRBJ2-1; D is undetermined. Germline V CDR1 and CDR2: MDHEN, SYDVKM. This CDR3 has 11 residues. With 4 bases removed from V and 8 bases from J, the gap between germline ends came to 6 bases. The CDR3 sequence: CASSSPHEQFF. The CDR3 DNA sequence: TGTGCCAGCAGTTCCCCCCATGAGCAGTTCTTC.

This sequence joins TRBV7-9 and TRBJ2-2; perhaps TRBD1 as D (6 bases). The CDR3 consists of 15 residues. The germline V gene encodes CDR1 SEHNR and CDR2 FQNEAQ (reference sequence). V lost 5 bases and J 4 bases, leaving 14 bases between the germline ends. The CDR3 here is CASSPRTVFTGELFF. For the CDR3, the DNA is TGTGCCAGCAGCCCCCGGACAGTTTTCACCGGGGAGCTGTTTTTT.

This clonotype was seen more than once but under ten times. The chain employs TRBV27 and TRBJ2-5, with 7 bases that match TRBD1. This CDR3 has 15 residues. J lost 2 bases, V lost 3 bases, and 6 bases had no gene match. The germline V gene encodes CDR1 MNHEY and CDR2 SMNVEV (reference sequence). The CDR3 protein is CASSLMSGGQETQYF. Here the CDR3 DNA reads TGTGCCAGCAGTTTGATGTCAGGGGGACAAGAGACCCAGTACTTC.

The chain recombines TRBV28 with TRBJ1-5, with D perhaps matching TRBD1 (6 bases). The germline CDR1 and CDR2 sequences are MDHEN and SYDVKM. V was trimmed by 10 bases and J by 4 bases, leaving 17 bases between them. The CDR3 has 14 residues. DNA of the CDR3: TGTGCCACCCTGACAACAGGGAGGAATCAGCCCCAGCATTTT. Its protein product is CATLTTGRNQPQHF. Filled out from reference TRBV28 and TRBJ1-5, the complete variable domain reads DVKVTQSSRYLVKRTGEKVFLECVQDMDHENMFWYRQDPGLGLRLIYFSYDVKMKEKGDIPEGYSVSREKKERFSLILESASTNQTSMYLCATLTTGRNQPQHFGDGTRLSIL.

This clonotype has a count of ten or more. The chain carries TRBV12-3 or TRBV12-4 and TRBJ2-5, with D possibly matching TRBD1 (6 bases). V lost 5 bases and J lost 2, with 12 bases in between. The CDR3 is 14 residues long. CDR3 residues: CASSRTVLQETQYF. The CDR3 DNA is TGTGCCAGCAGTAGGACAGTACTACAAGAGACCCAGTACTTC.

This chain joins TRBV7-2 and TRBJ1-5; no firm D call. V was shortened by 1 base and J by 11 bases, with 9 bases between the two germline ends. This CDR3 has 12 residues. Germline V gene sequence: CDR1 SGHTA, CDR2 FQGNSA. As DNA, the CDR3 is TGTGCCAGCAGCTTAGATGAGGGAACCCAGCATTTT. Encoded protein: CASSLDEGTQHF.

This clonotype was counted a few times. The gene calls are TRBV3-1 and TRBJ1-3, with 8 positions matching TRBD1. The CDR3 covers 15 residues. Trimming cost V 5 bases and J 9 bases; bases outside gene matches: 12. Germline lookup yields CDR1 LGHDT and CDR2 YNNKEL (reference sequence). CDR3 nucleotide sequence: TGTGCCAGCAGCGGACGACAGGGGATACAGGGCACCATATATTTT. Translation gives CASSGRQGIQGTIYF. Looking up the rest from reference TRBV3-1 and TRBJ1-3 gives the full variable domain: DTAVSQTPKYLVTQMGNDKSIKCEQNLGHDTMYWYKQDSKKFLKIMFSYNNKELIINETVPNRFSPKSPDKAHLNLHINSLELGDSAVYFCASSGRQGIQGTIYFGEGSWLTVV.

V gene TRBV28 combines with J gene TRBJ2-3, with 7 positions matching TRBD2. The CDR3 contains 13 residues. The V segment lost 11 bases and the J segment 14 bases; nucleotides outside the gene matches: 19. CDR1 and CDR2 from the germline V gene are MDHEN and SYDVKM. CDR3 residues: CAGQANGGSPLYF. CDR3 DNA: TGTGCCGGCCAGGCTAACGGCGGGAGCCCCCTGTATTTT.

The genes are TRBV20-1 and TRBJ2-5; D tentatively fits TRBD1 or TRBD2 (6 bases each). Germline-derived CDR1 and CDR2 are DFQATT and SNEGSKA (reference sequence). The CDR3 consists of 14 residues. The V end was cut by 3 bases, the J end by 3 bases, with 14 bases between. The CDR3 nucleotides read TGCAGTGCTAGCGAGGGGGGCAGTAAAGAGACCCAGTACTTC. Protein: CSASEGGSKETQYF.

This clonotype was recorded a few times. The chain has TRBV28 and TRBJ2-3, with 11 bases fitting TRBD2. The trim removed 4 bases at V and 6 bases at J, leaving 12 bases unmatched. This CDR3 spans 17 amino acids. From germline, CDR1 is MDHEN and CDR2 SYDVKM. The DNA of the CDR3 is TGTGCCAGCAGTTCTCCCACGACTAGCGGGGCGGGTGATACGCAGTATTTT. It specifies CASSSPTTSGAGDTQYF.

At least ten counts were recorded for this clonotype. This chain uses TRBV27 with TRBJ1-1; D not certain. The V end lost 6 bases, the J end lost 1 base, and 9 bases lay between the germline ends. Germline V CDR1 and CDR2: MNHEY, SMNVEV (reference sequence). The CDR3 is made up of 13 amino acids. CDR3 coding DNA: TGTGCCAGCAGACTCACCAGGAACACTGAAGCTTTCTTT. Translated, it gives CASRLTRNTEAFF.

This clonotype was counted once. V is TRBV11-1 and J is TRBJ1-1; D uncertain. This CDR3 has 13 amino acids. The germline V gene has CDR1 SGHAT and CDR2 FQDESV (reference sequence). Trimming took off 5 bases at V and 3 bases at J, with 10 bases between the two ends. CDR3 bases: TGTGCCAGCAGCGGTACAGAGTACACTGAAGCTTTCTTT. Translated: CASSGTEYTEAFF.

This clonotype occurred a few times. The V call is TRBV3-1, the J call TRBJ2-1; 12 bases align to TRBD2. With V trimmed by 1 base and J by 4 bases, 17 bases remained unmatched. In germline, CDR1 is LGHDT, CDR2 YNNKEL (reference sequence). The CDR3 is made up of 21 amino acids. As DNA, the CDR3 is TGTGCCAGCAGCCAAGGTGAACCGCGACTAGCGGGAGACCGGGCATACAATGAGCAGTTCTTC. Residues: CASSQGEPRLAGDRAYNEQFF.